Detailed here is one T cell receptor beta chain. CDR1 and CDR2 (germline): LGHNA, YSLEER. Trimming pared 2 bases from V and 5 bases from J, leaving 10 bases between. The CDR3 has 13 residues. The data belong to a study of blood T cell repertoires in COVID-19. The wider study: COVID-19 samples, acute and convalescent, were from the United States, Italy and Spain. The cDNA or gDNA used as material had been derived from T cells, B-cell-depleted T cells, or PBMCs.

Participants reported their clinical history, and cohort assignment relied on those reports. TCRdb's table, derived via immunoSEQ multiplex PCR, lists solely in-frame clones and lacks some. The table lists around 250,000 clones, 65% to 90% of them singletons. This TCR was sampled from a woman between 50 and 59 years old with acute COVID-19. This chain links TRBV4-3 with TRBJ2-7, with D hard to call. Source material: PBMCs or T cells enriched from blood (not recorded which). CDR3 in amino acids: CASSQILTDEQYF. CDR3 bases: TGCGCCAGCAGCCAAATCTTAACTGACGAGCAGTACTTC.